Listed below are T cell receptor beta chains from one sample, sequenced in a study of T cells expressing NK-cell markers. Following a re-call of the 5' RACE reads, TCRdb has one entry per CDR3 protein and lacks DNA. This table holds about 260,000 distinct CDR3 sequences. The specimen sequenced was blood T cells: a sorted CD56 or NKG2C T cell subset, CD4+ or CD8+ T cells, or bulk PBMC T cells (not recorded which). These receptor sequences come from a woman aged 18 to 75 in good health. The CDR3 runs from the conserved cysteine through the conserved F or W. A row's size may be missing; if present it is once, few, many or a size class.

v_call: TRBV5-1
j_call: TRBJ2-1
clone_size: .
cdr3_length: 19
cdr3_aa: CASSLGPLGADDTYNEQFF

v_call: TRBV20-1
j_call: TRBJ2-1
clone_size: .
cdr3_length: 14
cdr3_aa: CSATLPISYNEQFF

v_call: TRBV7-2
j_call: TRBJ2-5
clone_size: .
cdr3_length: 15
cdr3_aa: CASSLAAPLGETQYF

v_call: TRBV7-8
j_call: TRBJ1-3
clone_size: .
cdr3_length: 13
cdr3_aa: CASSLALRNTIYF

v_call: TRBV19
j_call: TRBJ2-2
clone_size: .
cdr3_length: 19
cdr3_aa: CASSTRIYLAGGYTGELFF

v_call: TRBV7-2
j_call: TRBJ1-1
clone_size: .
cdr3_length: 13
cdr3_aa: CASSFWPNTEAFF

v_call: TRBV5-1
j_call: TRBJ2-3
clone_size: .
cdr3_length: 15
cdr3_aa: CASSPPLTLQDTQYF

v_call: TRBV6-1
j_call: TRBJ2-7
clone_size: .
cdr3_length: 14
cdr3_aa: CATLRGLSTYEQYF

v_call: TRBV12-3/TRBV12-4
j_call: TRBJ1-1
clone_size: .
cdr3_length: 13
cdr3_aa: CASSLAGTRWAFF

v_call: TRBV18
j_call: TRBJ2-3
clone_size: .
cdr3_length: 14
cdr3_aa: CASSQQLSTDTQYF

v_call: TRBV18
j_call: TRBJ2-3
clone_size: .
cdr3_length: 14
cdr3_aa: CASFGQTSTDTQYF

v_call: TRBV7-2
j_call: TRBJ1-2
clone_size: .
cdr3_length: 16
cdr3_aa: CASSLNLRDRTYGYTF

v_call: TRBV20-1
j_call: TRBJ1-2
clone_size: .
cdr3_length: 15
cdr3_aa: CSVGDSPLKNYGYTF

v_call: TRBV7-9
j_call: TRBJ1-2
clone_size: .
cdr3_length: 17
cdr3_aa: CASSLGGPHHLNYGYTF

v_call: TRBV10-3
j_call: TRBJ2-7
clone_size: .
cdr3_length: 14
cdr3_aa: CAITSDRDLYEQYF

v_call: TRBV11-1
j_call: TRBJ1-6
clone_size: .
cdr3_length: 14
cdr3_aa: CASSWRQGDSPLHF

v_call: TRBV7-3
j_call: TRBJ2-1
clone_size: .
cdr3_length: 13
cdr3_aa: CASSFGGNNEQFF

v_call: TRBV7-2
j_call: TRBJ2-1
clone_size: .
cdr3_length: 15
cdr3_aa: CASSLGVGRNNEQFF

v_call: TRBV5-1
j_call: TRBJ2-4
clone_size: .
cdr3_length: 14
cdr3_aa: CASSLAGTQNIQYF

v_call: TRBV12-3/TRBV12-4
j_call: TRBJ1-1
clone_size: .
cdr3_length: 14
cdr3_aa: CASLGEGRSTEAFF

v_call: TRBV7-3
j_call: TRBJ1-2
clone_size: .
cdr3_length: 13
cdr3_aa: CASSLVPLYGYTF

v_call: TRBV6-1
j_call: TRBJ2-5
clone_size: .
cdr3_length: 15
cdr3_aa: CARSSKGTSGQTQYF

v_call: TRBV9
j_call: TRBJ1-2
clone_size: .
cdr3_length: 13
cdr3_aa: CASRGLTSYGYTF

v_call: TRBV29-1
j_call: TRBJ2-5
clone_size: .
cdr3_length: 11
cdr3_aa: CSVDLGETQYF

v_call: TRBV6-1
j_call: TRBJ1-1
clone_size: .
cdr3_length: 14
cdr3_aa: CASSESVTNTEAFF

v_call: TRBV6-4
j_call: TRBJ2-3
clone_size: .
cdr3_length: 13
cdr3_aa: CASSVRAENTQYF

v_call: TRBV7-2
j_call: TRBJ1-6
clone_size: .
cdr3_length: 12
cdr3_aa: CASSLEISPLHF

v_call: TRBV20-1
j_call: TRBJ2-3
clone_size: .
cdr3_length: 17
cdr3_aa: CSARETFSFWGADTQYF

v_call: TRBV6-5
j_call: TRBJ1-2
clone_size: .
cdr3_length: 14
cdr3_aa: CASSYVDRGKGYTF

v_call: TRBV5-1
j_call: TRBJ2-3
clone_size: .
cdr3_length: 13
cdr3_aa: CASSGAAGDTQYF

v_call: TRBV18
j_call: TRBJ2-7
clone_size: .
cdr3_length: 15
cdr3_aa: CASSPPNSDPYEQYF

v_call: TRBV5-6
j_call: TRBJ2-1
clone_size: .
cdr3_length: 16
cdr3_aa: CASSLTSGHSYNEQFF

v_call: TRBV18
j_call: TRBJ1-6
clone_size: .
cdr3_length: 16
cdr3_aa: CASSPVRSPYNSPLHF

v_call: TRBV5-1
j_call: TRBJ1-1
clone_size: .
cdr3_length: 13
cdr3_aa: CASSSRLNTEAFF

v_call: TRBV5-4
j_call: TRBJ2-2
clone_size: .
cdr3_length: 14
cdr3_aa: CASTPGGDTGELFF

v_call: TRBV5-1
j_call: TRBJ2-1
clone_size: .
cdr3_length: 16
cdr3_aa: CASSLSGLRSSGEQFF

v_call: TRBV4-3
j_call: TRBJ2-1
clone_size: .
cdr3_length: 20
cdr3_aa: CASSQRRAGGFLGPYNEQFF

v_call: TRBV24-1
j_call: TRBJ2-1
clone_size: .
cdr3_length: 15
cdr3_aa: CATSDAGRPYNEQFF

v_call: TRBV7-9
j_call: TRBJ2-1
clone_size: .
cdr3_length: 14
cdr3_aa: CASSLTSQVLEQFF

v_call: TRBV20-1
j_call: TRBJ2-1
clone_size: .
cdr3_length: 14
cdr3_aa: CSARAGGAYNEQFF

v_call: TRBV20-1
j_call: TRBJ1-5
clone_size: medium-sized
cdr3_length: 13
cdr3_aa: CSSLEGSNQPQHF

v_call: TRBV7-2
j_call: TRBJ2-2
clone_size: .
cdr3_length: 17
cdr3_aa: CASSLAGTGGLAGELFF

v_call: TRBV27
j_call: TRBJ2-5
clone_size: .
cdr3_length: 14
cdr3_aa: CASSLAPGGETQYF

v_call: TRBV5-1
j_call: TRBJ2-5
clone_size: .
cdr3_length: 16
cdr3_aa: CASSSIGTSVPETQYF

v_call: TRBV5-8
j_call: TRBJ2-7
clone_size: .
cdr3_length: 15
cdr3_aa: CASTGDGSEAYEQYF

v_call: TRBV3-1
j_call: TRBJ2-7
clone_size: .
cdr3_length: 14
cdr3_aa: CASSHGLADSEQYF

v_call: TRBV4-3
j_call: TRBJ2-5
clone_size: .
cdr3_length: 13
cdr3_aa: CASSQEGSRTQYF

v_call: TRBV12-3/TRBV12-4
j_call: TRBJ2-5
clone_size: .
cdr3_length: 14
cdr3_aa: CASSPIGGVETQYF

v_call: TRBV5-4
j_call: TRBJ1-6
clone_size: .
cdr3_length: 14
cdr3_aa: CASSTRDRVRRLHF

v_call: TRBV20-1
j_call: TRBJ2-5
clone_size: .
cdr3_length: 15
cdr3_aa: CSARDRARGAETQYF

v_call: TRBV12-3/TRBV12-4
j_call: TRBJ1-1
clone_size: .
cdr3_length: 14
cdr3_aa: CASTKDRAGTEAFF

v_call: TRBV5-5
j_call: TRBJ2-4
clone_size: .
cdr3_length: 16
cdr3_aa: CASSLLRGPAKNIQYF

v_call: TRBV7-2
j_call: TRBJ1-5
clone_size: .
cdr3_length: 14
cdr3_aa: CASSQGTANQPQHF

v_call: TRBV25-1
j_call: TRBJ2-3
clone_size: .
cdr3_length: 12
cdr3_aa: CASSEYTDTQYF

v_call: TRBV20-1
j_call: TRBJ1-1
clone_size: .
cdr3_length: 15
cdr3_aa: CSARDTQGARTEAFF

v_call: TRBV7-9
j_call: TRBJ2-5
clone_size: .
cdr3_length: 15
cdr3_aa: CASSWNQGRGETQYF

v_call: TRBV5-8
j_call: TRBJ2-6
clone_size: .
cdr3_length: 15
cdr3_aa: CASSLKGPGANVLTF

v_call: TRBV5-1
j_call: TRBJ2-7
clone_size: .
cdr3_length: 15
cdr3_aa: CASSPGDRPPWEQYF